The source of this T cell receptor (beta chain) is a study of early T cells in non-severe SARS-CoV-2 infection. The table lists this clonotype with a few counts. TCRdb called the 5' RACE reads again in MiXCR, with one record for every CDR3 protein. The table records 61,000 or so distinct CDR3 sequences, approximately 12% of them present only once. This TCR derives from an adult who was a healthcare worker with PCR-confirmed SARS-CoV-2 infection or an uninfected control (not recorded which). The donor label of this sample is uncertain. Material: whole blood, obtained at baseline.

CDR3 region: CASSGDGGQNTEAFF. Here the CDR3 DNA reads TGTGCCAGCAGTGGGGACGGAGGACAGAACACTGAAGCTTTCTTT. V gene TRBV6-1 combines with J gene TRBJ1-1, with D possibly being TRBD1 (5 bases). Germline values: CDR1 MNHNS, CDR2 SASEGT. The CDR3 has 15 amino acids. The ends were cut back, 4 bases at V and 1 base at J, with 13 bases in the middle.